In its sample, the clone carrying this T cell receptor (beta chain) was seen a few times. Its specificity is unknown. The data stem from a study of cytomegalovirus exposure and HLA in healthy donors. Study-level findings and limits: In a later analysis, TCR beta V- and J-gene trimming was associated with a missense DCLRE1C variant.

The ends were cut back, 0 bases at V and 0 bases at J, with 9 bases in the middle. The CDR3 sequence is 15 residues long. From germline, CDR1 is SGHDT and CDR2 YYEEEE. PCR employed 60 Vbeta and 13 Jbeta primers. TCRdb keeps only in-frame clones here, not all; method: immunoSEQ multiplex PCR. The sample consists of about 170,000 clones, roughly 80% of them appearing once. The sample was PBMCs. This TCR came from a female donor in good health and CMV-seronegative. The chain uses TRBV5-6 and TRBJ1-1; D is unclear. CDR3 coding DNA: TGTGCCAGCAGCTTGGCCAGTACCTTGAACACTGAAGCTTTCTTT. It is translated as CASSLASTLNTEAFF.